This TCR beta chain was obtained from a study of shared T cell receptors in the human thymus. Data came from immunoSEQ multiplex PCR; TCRdb stores just in-frame clones and leaves some out. The table includes roughly 700,000 clones, 85% to 90% detected once. With V trimmed by 0 bases and J by 9 bases, 9 bases remained unmatched. Germline values: CDR1 MRHNA, CDR2 SNTAGT. The CDR3 sequence is 16 residues long. These same data were also listed under a study on human thymus T cells. Turning to that study: Each of the donors was a healthy Finnish infant who was undergoing open corrective cardiac surgery for congenital heart defects. In corrective heart surgery, resections were taken, and these provided the thymus tissue. Both thymic and peripheral blood repertoires showed apparently biased V and J usage. Unrelated people showed highly overlapping thymic repertoires, related research reported.

This TCR was recovered from a boy in the first two years of life with a congenital heart defect. The chain combines TRBV6-4 with TRBJ2-1; 9 nucleotides align to TRBD2. Material for sequencing was thymocytes. The CDR3 region is CASSDSILAGRSEQFF. The DNA of the CDR3 is TGTGCCAGCAGTGACTCGATTCTAGCGGGAAGGAGTGAGCAGTTCTTC.